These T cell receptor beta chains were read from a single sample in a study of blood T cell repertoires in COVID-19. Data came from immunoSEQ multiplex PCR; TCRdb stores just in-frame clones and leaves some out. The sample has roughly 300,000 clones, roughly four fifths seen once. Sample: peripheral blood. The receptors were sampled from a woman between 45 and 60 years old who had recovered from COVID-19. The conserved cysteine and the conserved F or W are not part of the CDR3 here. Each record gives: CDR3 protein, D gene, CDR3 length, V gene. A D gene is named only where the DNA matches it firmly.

ASSPRRTGLNTGELF,TRBD1,15,TRBV13
ASSEIGGMNTEAF,NA,13,TRBV6-1
ASSQDRGRVLKNEQF,NA,15,TRBV4-3
ASSFPPGMNTEAF,NA,13,TRBV6-6
ASSPGLAGGTGELF,TRBD2,14,TRBV5-1
ASRVASDTQY,NA,10,TRBV28
ASSEGGFDEQY,NA,11,TRBV6-1
ASSLDLGMQGCNQPQH,NA,16,TRBV7-3
AWSVSGTSREQF,NA,12,TRBV30
ASSATAEDQPQH,NA,12,TRBV6-2/TRBV6-3
ASSLPTVTDTQY,NA,12,TRBV7-9
SVEIAGARSETQY,TRBD2,13,TRBV29-1
ATSDRTVTSVLT,NA,12,TRBV24-1
SAYRRLAGGGSDTQY,TRBD2,15,TRBV29-1
ATRTSTDTGELF,NA,12,TRBV24-1
SASRLAGGRRETQY,TRBD2,14,TRBV20-1
ASSKQGAFGDT,TRBD1,11,TRBV19
ASSSGQVGPLH,TRBD1,11,TRBV28
ASSPGGGAVTDTQY,TRBD2,14,TRBV5-4
ASSRDREVGEKLF,TRBD1,13,TRBV3-1/TRBV3-2
ASSLGQDNSPLH,NA,12,TRBV7-9
ASSKIQREGGQF,TRBD2,12,TRBV19
ASSLMPTQAYEQY,NA,13,TRBV11-2
SVGRDSNQPQH,NA,11,TRBV29-1
ASSQEWGTGTLSYEQY,TRBD1,16,TRBV4-3
ASSPMQAGSTYEQY,NA,14,TRBV28
AWAGTSLGAGELF,TRBD2,13,TRBV30
ASSQAAGEYGYT,NA,12,TRBV4-1
ASRKNRGRQANYGYT,TRBD1,15,TRBV19
ASSLVYGDSSYEQY,TRBD1,14,TRBV7-8
ASSLLEGTGIDEQF,TRBD1,14,TRBV7-9
ASSHGWPSGGREETQY,TRBD2,16,TRBV4-2
ASSPRTGGYGYT,TRBD1,12,TRBV27
ASSLAGGQETQY,TRBD2,12,TRBV7-9
ASSSGWAGELF,NA,11,TRBV5-1
ASSSLGGIHNEQF,NA,13,TRBV27
ASSLAQSNTEAF,NA,12,TRBV5-1
ASSEGPNQPQH,NA,11,TRBV6-1
ASSQEGSYNEQF,NA,12,TRBV4-3
ASSVAGQINEKLF,NA,13,TRBV9
AWSFGTVSVEQY,TRBD1,12,TRBV30
ASSQGTGDRNQPQH,TRBD1,14,TRBV4-3
ASSPRQGTLAFYEQY,NA,15,TRBV18
SASPPSGEARY,TRBD2,11,TRBV20-1
ASSLARSSTDTQY,NA,13,TRBV7-2
ASSLLGTSTGTGELF,NA,15,TRBV7-2
ASSLTRGRGETEAF,TRBD1,14,TRBV27
ASSLGGGTFGEQY,TRBD2,13,TRBV5-4
ASSRRGDTEAF,NA,11,TRBV7-9
ASTTGDSLSYEQY,NA,13,TRBV6-5
ASSLALVRPEQY,NA,12,TRBV7-2
ASSLGMVASAF,NA,11,TRBV7-8